Shown below are 23 T cell receptor beta chains from a single sample sequenced in a study of identical twins. Via MiXCR, TCRdb re-called the 5' RACE reads, giving one row per CDR3 protein. The table lists 700,000 or so distinct CDR3 sequences, roughly 8% of them singletons, with around 0.98% in the top ten. This same sample was also part of a study on yellow fever vaccine responses in identical twins.

Material for sequencing was PBMCs. These receptors came from a woman aged 18-35 years in good health.

The J gene is TRBJ2-1, the V gene TRBV7-9, with D perhaps TRBD1 (5 bases). Germline V gene lookup returns CDR1 SEHNR and CDR2 FQNEAQ (reference sequence). V lost 3 bases and J 3 bases, leaving 9 bases between the germline ends. This CDR3 has 14 amino acids. The CDR3 DNA sequence: TGTGCCAGCAGCTTCCCAGGGTTCTACAATGAGCAGTTCTTC. This sequence encodes CASSFPGFYNEQFF.

This clonotype was counted between two and nine times. The CDR3 DNA is TGCAGTGCGGCCGACGGCAGCACCGGGGAGCTGTTTTTT. It yields the protein CSAADGSTGELFF. V is TRBV20-1 and J is TRBJ2-2, with unresolved D. CDR3 size: 13 residues. Trimming took off 6 bases at V and 4 bases at J, with 12 bases between the two ends. CDR1 and CDR2 from the germline V gene are DFQATT and SNEGSKA (reference sequence).

This clonotype was counted at least ten times. The genes are TRBV4-3 and TRBJ2-2; D unclear. Germline values: CDR1 LGHNA, CDR2 YSLEER. The germline V and J ends were trimmed by 1 base and 6 bases, with 6 bases remaining between them. CDR3 size: 13 residues. CDR3 in DNA: TGCGCCAGCAGCCAAGGTGTCCCCGGGGAGCTGTTTTTT. Its protein is CASSQGVPGELFF.

The V call is TRBV7-2, the J call TRBJ2-7; no clear D gene. V lost 5 bases and J 4 bases, leaving 18 bases between the germline ends. Germline CDR1 is SGHTA and CDR2 is FQGNSA. This CDR3 is 15 amino acids long. CDR3 sequence: CASSPHQESRYEQYF. The CDR3 DNA reads TGTGCCAGCAGCCCCCACCAGGAGTCCCGTTACGAGCAGTACTTC.

The table lists this clonotype with a few counts. This chain uses TRBV7-3 with TRBJ2-1, with 13 bases matching TRBD2. Per germline, CDR1 SGHTA and CDR2 FQGTGA. V gave up 0 bases and J gave up 4 bases; unmatched junction bases: 3. The CDR3 has 17 amino acids. The CDR3 loop reads CASSLTETSGGYNEQFF. In DNA form, the CDR3 reads TGTGCCAGCAGCTTAACAGAGACTAGCGGGGGGTACAATGAGCAGTTCTTC.

The chain is built from TRBV7-8 and TRBJ2-7, with TRBD1 matching 9 bases. The trim removed 2 bases at V and 5 bases at J, leaving 10 bases unmatched. The CDR3 has 16 amino acids. Germline values: CDR1 SGHVS, CDR2 FQNEAQ. The CDR3 region is CASSLIIRDREHEQYF. CDR3 nucleotides: TGTGCCAGCAGCTTAATTATTAGGGACAGGGAACACGAGCAGTACTTC.

The chain links TRBV11-3 to TRBJ2-5; D perhaps matches TRBD1 (6 bases). V was clipped by 1 base and J by 5 bases, with 11 bases between them. This CDR3 region has 14 residues. The V gene's germline CDR1 is SGHNT and CDR2 YENEEA. CDR3 sequence reads: CASSLGSQGETQYF. CDR3 coding DNA: TGTGCCAGCAGCTTAGGAAGCCAGGGGGAGACCCAGTACTTC.

This clonotype was detected a few times. The V gene is TRBV29-1, the J gene TRBJ1-4; D is unclear. The V gene lost 7 bases and the J gene lost 8 bases, with 11 bases spanning the gap. Germline loops: CDR1 SQVTM, CDR2 ANQGSEA. The CDR3 has 11 amino acids. CDR3 residues: CSAPLGEKLFF. The CDR3, as DNA: TGCAGCGCCCCCCTCGGGGAAAAACTGTTTTTT.

This clonotype was seen a handful of times. The chain carries TRBV5-6 and TRBJ2-3; D might be TRBD1 (7 bases). V lost 4 bases to trimming and J lost 6 bases, with 18 bases between them. The CDR3 has 15 residues. Looked up from germline, CDR1 is SGHDT and CDR2 is YYEEEE. CDR3 loop: CASSLEEGARDTQYF. The CDR3 DNA reads TGTGCCAGCAGCCTCGAGGAGGGGGCGAGGGATACGCAGTATTTT.

The chain has TRBV11-2 and TRBJ2-7; the D gene is possibly TRBD1 (5 bases). Germline CDR1 SGHAT, CDR2 FQNNGV. This CDR3 is built from 14 residues. With 3 bases removed from V and 2 bases from J, the gap between germline ends came to 11 bases. DNA for the CDR3: TGTGCCAGCAGCTTGGGGCCGGTTACCTACGAGCAGTACTTC. Its translation is CASSLGPVTYEQYF. Supplemented by reference TRBV11-2 and TRBJ2-7, the full variable domain reads EAGVAQSPRYKIIEKRQSVAFWCNPISGHATLYWYQQILGQGPKLLIQFQNNGVVDDSQLPKDRFSAERLKGVDSTLKIQPAKLEDSAVYLCASSLGPVTYEQYFGPGTRLTVT.

This chain uses TRBV20-1 with TRBJ1-5; D is ambiguous. Trimming left V 5 bases short and J 0 bases short, with 8 bases between. CDR3 length: 13 residues. Germline V gene sequence: CDR1 DFQATT, CDR2 SNEGSKA (reference sequence). In nucleotides, the CDR3 is TGCAGTGCTCTCCGGTCTAGCAATCAGCCCCAGCATTTT. Residues: CSALRSSNQPQHF.

The rearrangement joins TRBV12-3 or TRBV12-4 to TRBJ1-4; the D gene is possibly TRBD1 (5 bases). V lost 2 bases to trimming and J lost 8 bases, with 15 bases between them. This CDR3 is built from 15 residues. The CDR3 protein is CASSLFGGFGEKLFF. Here the CDR3 DNA reads TGTGCCAGCAGTTTATTCGGGGGGTTCGGAGAAAAACTGTTTTTT.

The rearrangement uses TRBV4-1 and TRBJ2-7; 9 bases line up with TRBD2. Germline trimming cut 1 base from V and 2 bases from J; bases unmatched to any gene: 6. The CDR3 contains 16 residues. Looked up from germline, CDR1 is MGHRA and CDR2 is YSYEKL. CDR3 sequence (DNA): TGCGCCAGCAGCCAAGCCTCGGGACTAGCCCCCTACGAGCAGTACTTC. Its translation: CASSQASGLAPYEQYF.

The table lists this clonotype with many counts. The junction shows a germline mismatch at one end, possibly a read error. J is TRBJ2-5 and V is TRBV7-7; the match to TRBD1 covers 8 bases. This CDR3 has 18 amino acids. Per the germline V gene, CDR1 is SSHAT and CDR2 is FNYEAQ (reference sequence). The CDR3 coding sequence is TGTGCTAGCAGCTTAGAGCCCCGGACAGGGTCTATCCAAGAGACCCAGTACTTC. Its protein product is CASSLEPRTGSIQETQYF.

The table lists this clonotype with a few counts. The V call is TRBV7-2, the J call TRBJ2-2; D is perhaps TRBD1 (5 bases). From germline, CDR1 is SGHTA and CDR2 FQGNSA. Trimming left V 5 bases short and J 2 bases short, with 15 bases between. The CDR3 runs 16 residues. In DNA, the CDR3 is TGTGCCAGCAGCCCATTACCCAGGGCTAACACCGGGGAGCTGTTTTTT. It is translated as CASSPLPRANTGELFF.

This clonotype was seen at least ten times. This chain connects TRBV29-1 to TRBJ1-1; D not resolved. Germline V CDR1 and CDR2: SQVTM, ANQGSEA. The CDR3 is made up of 10 amino acids. V shed 2 bases and J shed 6 bases, with 4 bases lying between them. The CDR3 is CSVEIPEAFF. CDR3 bases: TGCAGCGTTGAAATCCCTGAAGCTTTCTTT.

This chain uses TRBV14 with TRBJ2-1; D call uncertain. V was pared by 1 base and J by 0 bases, with 4 bases between. CDR1 is SGHDN, CDR2 FVKESK, per germline. The CDR3 sequence is 14 residues long. The CDR3 spells CASSQVSSYNEQFF. CDR3 DNA: TGTGCCAGCAGCCAAGTAAGCTCCTACAATGAGCAGTTCTTC.

There are a few counts of this clonotype. The J gene is TRBJ2-4, the V gene TRBV7-9, with D tentatively TRBD1 (6 bases). Trimming cost V 5 bases and J 2 bases, with 13 bases left between them. The CDR3 has 15 amino acids. In germline, CDR1 is SEHNR, CDR2 FQNEAQ (reference sequence). The CDR3 DNA reads as TGTGCCAGCAGCCTAGGGGGTGAGCCCAAAAACATTCAGTACTTC. As protein: CASSLGGEPKNIQYF.

A few counts support this clonotype. The chain links TRBV4-1 to TRBJ2-2; D ambiguous. The CDR3 runs 13 residues. In germline, CDR1 is MGHRA, CDR2 YSYEKL. V was clipped by 4 bases and J by 1 base, with 4 bases between them. The CDR3 loop is CASSPWNTGELFF. CDR3 nucleotides: TGCGCCAGCAGCCCCTGGAACACCGGGGAGCTGTTTTTT.

This clonotype occurred a few times. The V gene is TRBV29-1, the J gene TRBJ2-6; D may be TRBD2 (6 bases). This CDR3 region has 15 residues. Germline CDR1 reads SQVTM; CDR2 reads ANQGSEA. The V gene lost 4 bases and the J gene lost 4 bases, with 14 bases spanning the gap. CDR3 coding DNA: TGCAGCGTTGTAGGGGCGGGGAAAGGGGCCAACGTCCTGACTTTC. Encoded protein: CSVVGAGKGANVLTF.

This clonotype was picked up a small number of times. This rearrangement joins TRBV5-1 to TRBJ2-3, with D possibly being TRBD1 or TRBD2 (5 bases each). The length of the CDR3 is 14 residues. The V gene's germline CDR1 is SGHRS and CDR2 YFSETQ. V lost 0 bases and J 4 bases, leaving 9 bases between the germline ends. Here the CDR3 DNA reads TGCGCCAGCAGCTTGGCCAGGGAGTCAGATACGCAGTATTTT. Translating it yields CASSLARESDTQYF.

This clonotype was seen ten or more times. The rearrangement links TRBV10-3 to TRBJ2-3; maybe TRBD1 (6 bases). V dropped 2 bases and J dropped 0 bases, with 12 bases sitting between them. The CDR3 is 16 residues long. Germline values: CDR1 ENHRY, CDR2 SYGVKD. The CDR3 protein is CAISEPTGPSTDTQYF. The CDR3 DNA reads TGTGCCATCAGTGAGCCGACAGGTCCTAGCACAGATACGCAGTATTTT.

This clonotype was seen only a few times. The chain recombines TRBV9 with TRBJ1-1, with 7 bases fitting TRBD1. CDR1 is SGDLS and CDR2 is YYNGEE in the germline V gene. The CDR3 totals 17 residues. The junction had 15 bases not matched to a gene; V was cut back by 4 bases and J by 3 bases. The CDR3 sequence: CASSTPRGGRVDTEAFF. The CDR3 region has the DNA TGTGCCAGCAGCACCCCGAGAGGGGGCAGGGTTGACACTGAAGCTTTCTTT.